This TCR beta chain derives from a study of blood T cell repertoires in COVID-19. The wider study: Researchers got acute and convalescent COVID-19 samples from the United States, Italy and Spain.

This clone was seen only a few times. Per the authors' pipeline: Estimates of nucleated cell counts were drawn from the amplification of reference gene primers. Clones were sequenced by immunoSEQ multiplex PCR, and TCRdb holds only the in-frame ones, with some missing. That table furnishes V, J and clone size, whereas the DNA furnished D and trimming. The sample shows roughly 100,000 clones, under 85% of them seen only once. CDR1 and CDR2 from the germline V gene are KGHSH and LQKENI. V was shortened by 3 bases and J by 7 bases, with 21 bases between the two germline ends. The CDR3 length is 16 residues.

The sequencing sample was made of peripheral blood. This sequence joins TRBV18 and TRBJ1-1; D perhaps matches TRBD1 (6 bases). The receptor was derived from a woman aged 55-75 years with acute or convalescent COVID-19. CDR3 loop: CASSPKSGLKDSEAFF. CDR3 nucleotides: TGTGCCAGCTCACCGAAATCGGGGCTGAAGGACAGTGAAGCTTTCTTT.